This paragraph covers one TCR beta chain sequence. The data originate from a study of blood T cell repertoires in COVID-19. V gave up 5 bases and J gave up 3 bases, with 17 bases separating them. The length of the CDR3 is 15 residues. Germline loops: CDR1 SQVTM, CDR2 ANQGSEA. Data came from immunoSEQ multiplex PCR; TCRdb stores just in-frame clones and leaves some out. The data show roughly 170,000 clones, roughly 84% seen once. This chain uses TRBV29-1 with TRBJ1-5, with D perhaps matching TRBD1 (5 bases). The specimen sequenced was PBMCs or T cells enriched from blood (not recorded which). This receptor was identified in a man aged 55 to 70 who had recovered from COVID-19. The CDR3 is CSVSQGIGSNQPQHF. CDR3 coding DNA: TGCAGCGTTTCGCAGGGAATTGGCTCCAATCAGCCCCAGCATTTT.